This paragraph reports one T cell receptor beta chain. This clone is a singleton in its sample. Which antigen it targets is not known. Per-base qualities were not stored, and no clone one base away is much larger. Whole blood was collected in K2EDTA tubes by collaborating institutions according to the institutions' own protocols. For TCRbeta analysis, collaborator samples were shipped as frozen whole blood, as isolated PBMCs, or as DNA extracted from either sample type. The sample comes from a study of blood T cell repertoires in COVID-19 (TCRdb year 2020). With respect to the entire study: Collaborator samples came from the United States, Italy and Spain and covered acute and convalescent phases of COVID-19. The material from the prospective study consisted of cDNA or gDNA derived from T cells, B-cell-depleted T cells, or PBMCs. Deeply sampled blood TCRbeta repertoires from subjects exposed to, actively infected with, or recovered from COVID-19 were included in the dataset. The repertoires were released in a freely available public database intended as a resource for research on the immune response to SARS-CoV-2. Samples were obtained from the ongoing ImmuneRACE study (first 160 participants) and from some 1,300 subjects provided by 6 global collaborators. Sample metadata almost always included a de-identified subject ID, COVID-19 status, age in years and sex. HLA class I and class II types, where available, came from metadata supplied by the sample provider rather than from assay-based typing. Paper-wide results and their limitations: The quantity of clinical and demographic metadata differed by source and by participant and was supplied without curation.

TCRbeta CDR3 regions were amplified from genomic DNA using the immunoSEQ Assay, a bias-controlled multiplex PCR. For the original study's pipeline: Nucleated cell counts per sample were estimated from amplification of reference gene primers within the assay. To quantify the absolute abundance of each unique TCRbeta CDR3 rearrangement, sequence reads were collapsed and filtered. For each sample, productive Simpson clonality was calculated by taking the square root of Simpson's diversity index across productive rearrangements. TCRdb limited this immuneACCESS table to in-frame rearrangements with V and J called. A share of clones is missing; checked studies link under half to unresolved V genes, and the rest is unexplained. The V and J calls and clone size are taken from that table; D and trimming were inferred from the DNA. Recorded for this sample are more than 80,000 clones; around 80% of them occurred a single time. The top ten clonotypes cover roughly a third of the sample.

The junction shows trimming of 3 bases on V and 2 bases on J, and the gene matches do not reach 8 bases of it. As encoded in the germline V gene, CDR1 is SNHLY while CDR2 is FYNNEI. The CDR3 runs 17 residues from the cysteine to the phenylalanine. Left in the record is the CDR3 DNA by itself, 51 bases read in frame from the first base. Sample: peripheral blood. This receptor chain uses TRBV2 and TRBJ2-1; 9 central bases correspond to TRBD1. The origin of this receptor is a woman aged 80 or over with active or convalescent COVID-19. The DNA sequence is TGTGCCAGCAGTGATTCCGGGACAGGGAGGACCTACAATGAGCAGTTCTTC. Its product reads: CASSDSGTGRTYNEQFF.